A single sample is the source of the 29 T cell receptor beta chains below, sequenced in a study of T cells after posttransplantation cyclophosphamide (dated by TCRdb to 2016 to 2017). In light of the paper, this sample's treatment or condition label describes: high-dose cyclophosphamide on days +3 and +4 as single-agent GVHD prophylaxis. PTCy patients received busulfan and fludarabine conditioning, a related or unrelated marrow graft, and cyclophosphamide on days +3 and +4. The protocol used for the library was the immunoSEQ multiplex PCR assay. Drawn from immuneACCESS, this table holds only the in-frame rearrangements with V and J called that TCRdb kept. Clones are partly lost; checked studies trace under half to an unresolved V gene and leave the rest unexplained. The sample comprises about 6,700 clones, and every one was counted more than once. The top ten hold less than 6.5% of the sample. The specimen comprised PBMCs, sampled after an allogeneic stem cell transplant with post-transplant cyclophosphamide. These receptors came from a male patient between 25 and 40 years old who received an allogeneic stem cell transplant from an unrelated donor, was CMV-positive, and had acute and chronic GVHD. Some T cells may have been brought in with the graft after a transplant.

This clone was recorded at least ten times. This chain uses TRBV18 with TRBJ1-2; unclear D gene. The V end lost 2 bases, the J end lost 8 bases, and 21 bases lay between the germline ends. The CDR3 has 16 residues. The germline V gene encodes CDR1 KGHSH and CDR2 LQKENI. The CDR3 nucleotides read TGTGCCAGCTCACCAGAACTCGTGGGAGCCGCTAGCGGCTACACCTTC. Its translation: CASSPELVGAASGYTF.

This clone showed up just a few times. This chain links TRBV18 with TRBJ2-5, with TRBD2 identical over 7 bases. The CDR3 consists of 15 residues. The trim removed 0 bases at V and 2 bases at J, leaving 3 bases unmatched. Germline CDR1 is KGHSH and CDR2 is LQKENI. The CDR3 reads CASSPPGGRQETQYF. In nucleotides, the CDR3 is TGTGCCAGCTCACCACCGGGGGGGAGGCAAGAGACCCAGTACTTC. Using reference TRBV18 and TRBJ2-5 for the parts outside the CDR3, the full variable domain is NAGVMQNPRHLVRRRGQEARLRCSPMKGHSHVYWYRQLPEEGLKFMVYLQKENIIDESGMPKERFSAEFPKEGPSILRIQQVVRGDSAAYFCASSPPGGRQETQYFGPGTRLLVL.

This clone has a count of ten or more. This chain links TRBV30 with TRBJ1-3; D gene ambiguous. The CDR3 extends over 12 amino acids. Deletions cut 1 base from V and 3 bases from J, with 4 bases between. Germline V gene data show CDR1 as GTSNPN and CDR2 as SVGIG (reference sequence). CDR3 protein: CAWSDNGNTIYF. The CDR3 nucleotides are TGTGCCTGGAGTGATAATGGAAACACCATATATTTT.

Many counts were recorded for this clone. The chain joins TRBV7-3 to TRBJ2-7, with TRBD1 matching over 9 bases. From germline, CDR1 is SGHTA and CDR2 FQGTGA. The CDR3 is 15 residues long. Trimming at V came to 5 bases and at J to 5 bases, leaving 10 bases not matched to a gene. Here the CDR3 reads CASSPMGDRGDEQYF. In DNA form, the CDR3 reads TGTGCCAGCAGCCCCATGGGAGACAGGGGGGACGAGCAGTACTTC.

The rearrangement joins TRBV19 to TRBJ1-4; D remains ambiguous. Germline loops: CDR1 LNHDA, CDR2 SQIVND (reference sequence). The V end lost 4 bases, the J end lost 2 bases, and 14 bases lay between the germline ends. The CDR3 is 16 residues long. CDR3 DNA sequence: TGTGCCAGTAGTAAACGTATCAGGCTCACTAATGAAAAACTGTTTTTT. It encodes CASSKRIRLTNEKLFF.

This clone was picked up many times. This chain joins TRBV5-4 and TRBJ1-2; 9 nucleotides agree with TRBD1. Germline assignment: CDR1 SGHNT and CDR2 YYREEE (reference sequence). The V segment lost 0 bases and the J segment 7 bases; nucleotides outside the gene matches: 7. CDR3 length: 15 residues. CDR3 bases: TGTGCCAGCAGCTTGGAGGGACAGGGACTTGGTGGCTACACCTTC. Its translation: CASSLEGQGLGGYTF.

This clone occurred many times. This chain joins TRBV10-3 and TRBJ2-7; D is perhaps TRBD1 (5 bases). Germline CDR1 reads ENHRY; CDR2 reads SYGVKD. Between the trimmed V and J ends, which lost 3 bases and 4 bases, there was a span of 13 bases. The CDR3 sequence is 14 residues long. CDR3 sequence reads: CAISEQGAPYEQYF. CDR3 DNA: TGTGCCATCAGTGAACAAGGGGCCCCTTACGAGCAGTACTTC.

The chain has TRBV7-8 and TRBJ1-1, with no clear D. Deletions cut 5 bases from V and 0 bases from J, with 7 bases between. The CDR3 spans 13 residues. Germline CDR1 and CDR2: SGHVS and FQNEAQ. In DNA form, the CDR3 reads TGTGCCAGCAGCCCATCCCTGAACACTGAAGCTTTCTTT. Its translation: CASSPSLNTEAFF.

In its sample, this clone was seen many times. In DNA, the CDR3 is TGCGCCAGCAGTCCCCCTGGCAGGGGGTTCACAGATACGCAGTATTTT. Protein sequence: CASSPPGRGFTDTQYF. The chain uses TRBV23-1 and TRBJ2-3; 7 nucleotides agree with TRBD1. TRBV23-1 is labeled an ORF, and its function is uncertain. This CDR3 comprises 16 residues. V dropped 4 bases and J dropped 2; count of bases not matched to a gene: 9.

This clone was seen many times. The conserved phenylalanine or tryptophan is not found at the CDR3 terminus, so this likely reflects a read error. It is unclear where the CDR3 begins or ends on the DNA, so no DNA is shown, and the CDR3 is as TCRdb lists it. The chain joins TRBV5-8 to TRBJ2-3; the table gives TRBD1 as D, unverified against the DNA. Germline V lookup: CDR1 SGHTS, CDR2 YDEGEE. Termini included, the CDR3 measures 8 amino acids. The CDR3 is CASSLDIL.

This clone was detected many times. The chain couples TRBV18 to TRBJ1-1; 9 nucleotides line up with TRBD1. The CDR3 has 16 amino acids. Germline V gene sequence: CDR1 KGHSH, CDR2 LQKENI. V lost 5 bases, J lost 0 bases, and 7 bases stayed unmatched. CDR3 region: CASSAGTGLMNTEAFF. The CDR3 bases are TGTGCCAGCTCAGCAGGGACAGGGCTTATGAACACTGAAGCTTTCTTT.

The sample holds many counts of this clone. J is TRBJ1-5 and V is TRBV10-3; tentative D call: TRBD1 (5 bases). Germline V gene lookup returns CDR1 ENHRY and CDR2 SYGVKD. Trimming removed 3 bases from V and 0 bases from J, with 9 bases in between. This CDR3 comprises 15 residues. The chain's CDR3 is CAISEDSYSNQPQHF. In nucleotides, the CDR3 is TGTGCCATCAGTGAAGACAGTTATAGCAATCAGCCCCAGCATTTT.

This clone was counted ten times or more. The rearrangement joins TRBV18 to TRBJ1-1; D might be TRBD1 (6 bases). The CDR3 has 16 amino acids. The ends were cut back, 3 bases at V and 0 bases at J, with 14 bases in the middle. Germline V gene sequence: CDR1 KGHSH, CDR2 LQKENI. This CDR3 reads CASSPDRRFLNTEAFF. CDR3 in DNA: TGTGCCAGCTCACCTGACAGGCGCTTCTTGAACACTGAAGCTTTCTTT.

This clone was counted many times. The chain combines TRBV12-5 with TRBJ2-2; perhaps TRBD2 as D (6 bases). The CDR3 runs to 15 residues. Germline assignment: CDR1 LGHNT and CDR2 FRNRAP. With 3 bases removed from V and 3 bases from J, the gap between germline ends came to 11 bases. The CDR3 sequence: CASGFGGDYTGELFF. CDR3 nucleotide sequence: TGTGCTAGTGGTTTCGGCGGGGATTACACCGGGGAGCTGTTTTTT.

By sample fraction, this clone is medium-sized. The rearrangement links TRBV9 to TRBJ1-1; D possibly corresponds to TRBD1 (5 bases). This CDR3 comprises 15 residues. V gave up 0 bases and J gave up 5 bases, with 14 bases separating them. Germline lookup yields CDR1 SGDLS and CDR2 YYNGEE. This chain's CDR3 is CASSVVLGGGTEAFF. CDR3 nucleotides: TGTGCCAGCAGCGTAGTTCTAGGTGGGGGGACTGAAGCTTTCTTT.

Ten or more counts support this clone. The V call is TRBV9, the J call TRBJ2-7, with 9 positions matching TRBD2. This CDR3 region has 14 residues. CDR1 is SGDLS, CDR2 YYNGEE, per germline. The junction had 6 bases not matched to a gene; V was cut back by 4 bases and J by 4 bases. Here the CDR3 reads CASSPSGRTYEQYF. CDR3 in DNA: TGTGCCAGCAGCCCCAGCGGGAGGACTTACGAGCAGTACTTC.

This rearrangement joins TRBV11-3 to TRBJ2-1; weak D call: TRBD2 (5 bases). V was trimmed by 3 bases and J by 1 base, leaving 10 bases between them. From germline, CDR1 is SGHNT and CDR2 YENEEA. The CDR3 spans 15 residues. The CDR3 DNA reads TGTGCCAGCAGCTTCCAAGCGGCTTCCTACAATGAGCAGTTCTTC. This encodes CASSFQAASYNEQFF.

This clone appeared many times. The genes are TRBV19 and TRBJ1-5; D uncertain. The CDR3 totals 14 residues. V lost 5 bases and J lost 8, with 16 bases in between. Per the germline V gene, CDR1 is LNHDA and CDR2 is SQIVND (reference sequence). The CDR3 DNA reads TGTGCCAGTAGTGTGGGCTTCCTCGGGGAGCCCCAGCATTTT. Translating it yields CASSVGFLGEPQHF.

This clone qualifies as medium-sized. V usage is TRBV5-1 and J usage is TRBJ2-7; 7 bases map to TRBD1. V lost 3 bases, J lost 5 bases, and 14 bases stayed unmatched. Germline V lookup: CDR1 SGHRS, CDR2 YFSETQ. This CDR3 spans 16 amino acids. The CDR3 DNA reads as TGCGCCAGCAGCTCAGATCGACAGGGAATATCGGACGAGCAGTACTTC. Encoded protein: CASSSDRQGISDEQYF. The variable domain in full, completed from reference TRBV5-1 and TRBJ2-7, reads KAGVTQTPRYLIKTRGQQVTLSCSPISGHRSVSWYQQTPGQGLQFLFEYFSETQRNKGNFPGRFSGRQFSNSRSEMNVSTLELGDSALYLCASSSDRQGISDEQYFGPGTRLTVT.

This clone has ten or more counts. The CDR3, as DNA: TGTGCCAGTAGTGCTAGGACAGGGAGCTACGAGCAGTACTTC. Protein: CASSARTGSYEQYF. V gene TRBV19 combines with J gene TRBJ2-7; TRBD1 matches 8 bases. The germline V gene encodes CDR1 LNHDA and CDR2 SQIVND (reference sequence). The CDR3 loop spans 14 amino acids. V shed 5 bases and J 3 bases; nucleotides not matched to a gene: 6.

This clone was seen ten or more times. This rearrangement joins TRBV4-2 to TRBJ2-2; D is ambiguous. Germline values: CDR1 LGHNA, CDR2 YNFKEQ. The CDR3 runs to 13 residues. V shed 0 bases and J shed 6 bases, with 5 bases lying between them. In DNA form, the CDR3 reads TGTGCCAGCAGCCAAGATCTTGCCGGGGAGCTGTTTTTT. It specifies CASSQDLAGELFF.

This clone is medium-sized by share. The gene calls are TRBV5-5 and TRBJ2-5, with a weak D call TRBD1 (7 bases). Trimming left V 4 bases short and J 2 bases short, with 12 bases between. The germline gives CDR1 SGHKS, CDR2 YYEKEE (reference sequence). This CDR3 has 14 residues. CDR3: CASSQPGGQETQYF. CDR3 coding DNA: TGTGCCAGCAGCCAACCAGGGGGGCAAGAGACCCAGTACTTC.

This clone is medium-sized by share. The CDR3 nucleotides read TGTGCCAGCAGCTTGGGCGTGTCGGGGGATCAGCCCCAGCATTTT. This translates into CASSLGVSGDQPQHF. This chain joins TRBV5-8 and TRBJ1-5; D may be TRBD1 (5 bases). The CDR3 length is 15 residues. Germline lookup yields CDR1 SGHTS and CDR2 YDEGEE. V was clipped by 0 bases and J by 5 bases, with 12 bases between them.

This clone was detected many times. The chain has TRBV4-2 and TRBJ2-2; 8 bases are a match to TRBD2. V lost 0 bases to trimming and J lost 5 bases; unmatched junction nucleotides: 11. The CDR3 sequence is 18 residues long. Germline CDR1 reads LGHNA; CDR2 reads YNFKEQ. CDR3 bases: TGTGCCAGCAGCCAAGAGAGGGGAGCGGGAGCGAGGACCGGGGAGCTGTTTTTT. Encoded protein: CASSQERGAGARTGELFF.

This clone is judged medium-sized. The J gene is TRBJ1-4, the V gene TRBV9; 7 nucleotides agree with TRBD1. Per germline, CDR1 SGDLS and CDR2 YYNGEE. CDR3 length: 15 amino acids. The V segment lost 7 bases and the J segment 0 bases; nucleotides outside the gene matches: 6. The CDR3 DNA reads as TGTGCCAGCCAGGGGGGAACTGCAACTAATGAAAAACTGTTTTTT. This translates into CASQGGTATNEKLFF.

Concerning this clone itself: With a much larger clone just one base away, this may be a read error. This CDR3 is also generated by other DNA sequences in the sample. The chain joins TRBV11-3 to TRBJ1-1, with TRBD1 matching over 10 bases. J gave up 13 bases and V 4 bases, and 15 bases lay outside the gene matches. Germline values: CDR1 SGHNT, CDR2 YENEEA. The CDR3 has 15 amino acids. CDR3: CASSSSRGQGSILFF. Written as DNA, the CDR3 is TGTGCCAGCAGCTCTTCCAGGGGACAGGGGAGTATTCTTTTCTTT.

The chain has TRBV6-1 and TRBJ2-5; 8 nucleotides agree with TRBD1. Unmatched junction bases numbered 11, after V lost 0 bases and J lost 11 bases. CDR1 and CDR2 from the germline V gene are MNHNS and SASEGT. The CDR3 spans 15 residues. CDR3 sequence (DNA): TGTGCCAGCAGTGAAGCTTTCGGACAGGGTAGAAAGCAGTACTTC. Residues: CASSEAFGQGRKQYF.

This clone came up many times. The chain recombines TRBV7-3 with TRBJ2-2; 14 bases map to TRBD2. Germline V CDR1 and CDR2: SGHTA, FQGTGA. The CDR3 length is 16 residues. V trimming: 5 bases; J trimming: 6 bases; junction bases outside the gene matches: 5. DNA for the CDR3: TGTGCCAGCAGCCTGCCGGGACTAGCGGGAGCCGGGGAGCTGTTTTTT. Residues: CASSLPGLAGAGELFF.

Only a few counts were recorded for this clone. Other nucleotide sequences from this sample produce the same CDR3. In nucleotides, the CDR3 is TGTGCCAGCAGCCCGGGGGGGGCGGGAGGCCTCCAAGATACGCAGTATTTT. It codes for CASSPGGAGGLQDTQYF. The chain employs TRBV5-4 and TRBJ2-3; 8 nucleotides line up with TRBD2. Germline V CDR1 and CDR2: SGHNT, YYREEE (reference sequence). V lost 4 bases and J lost 5; bases outside the gene matches: 15. The CDR3 length is 17 residues.